This T cell receptor beta chain derives from a study of blood T cell repertoires in COVID-19. The overall study: Nucleic acid was either cDNA or gDNA, and it came from T cells, B-cell-depleted T cells, or PBMCs.

The study assigned cohorts using participant-reported clinical history. In the original analysis: Amplification of reference gene primers was used by the study to estimate nucleated cell counts. Some clones are missing from TCRdb's copy, which holds only in-frame ones; the method was immunoSEQ multiplex PCR. That table supplies the V and J calls and clone size; D and trimming were determined from the DNA. The sample includes under 200,000 clones, 70% to 85% of them seen just once. Germline V CDR1 and CDR2: SGHVS, FQNEAQ. This CDR3 contains 17 residues. The J segment lost 4 bases and the V segment lost 6 bases, leaving 15 bases of the junction unmatched.

This TCR came from an older woman with acute COVID-19. The sequenced material came from PBMCs or T cells enriched from blood (not recorded which). The J gene is TRBJ2-7, the V gene TRBV7-8; TRBD2 matches 10 bases. The CDR3 nucleotides read TGTGCCAGCAGTTTGGGCGTGAGCGGGAGGGCCCCGTACGAGCAGTACTTC. Encoded protein: CASSLGVSGRAPYEQYF.